This TCR beta chain was found in a study of T cells after posttransplantation cyclophosphamide (TCRdb year 2016). Notes on the research overall: Using TRB sequencing, the study followed how the T cell repertoire reconstituted after myeloablative bone marrow transplantation in which posttransplantation cyclophosphamide served as GVHD prophylaxis. Blood from every one of the 30 or so PTCy patients who had 1-year posttransplant specimens underwent TRB sequencing. Because TRA and TRB clonality were tightly correlated in 9 samples, subsequent TCR analyses were focused on TRB only. In 3 patients, up to about 3 additional blood samples taken between 2 and 5.2 years after transplant also underwent TRB sequencing, as did pretransplant blood from 4 patients. Public TRB sequences were queried against a database of over 3,600 sequences associated with responses to pathogens, tumor antigens, self-antigens and alloantigens. Antigen receptor sequencing was done on samples from 35 to 40 PTCy-treated patients and from 15 to 20 related bone marrow donors of those patients. Results and caveats for the whole study, not just this receptor: At 1-2 months, donor-recipient similarity was low but rose over the first year, and the later blood repertoires were often dominated by donor CD8+ memory clones. The TRB repertoires of T cells infiltrating skin or the GI tract showed only limited overlap with the TRB repertoires found in blood. Across a few dozen patients, TRB clonality was highly associated with recipient CMV seropositivity and CMV reactivation, and diversity in PTCy patients was similar to diversity in CNI/methotrexate controls.

CDR1 and CDR2, per the germline V gene, are SGHTS and YDEGEE. The CDR3 spans 16 residues, from the cysteine through the phenylalanine. The CDR3 DNA has 48 bases and is translated from base 1. V lost 2 bases and J lost 1 base; the stretch between them is 15 bases long. TRB sequencing was run on genomic DNA with either the immunoSEQ assay at survey resolution or the hsTCRB kit. Turning to the authors' computational methods: The immunoSEQ software handled initial read processing, and the LymphoSeq R package was used for repertoire analyses. Clonality was computed as 1 minus normalized Shannon entropy, and a Gini coefficient was also calculated for each TRB dataset. Phenotypes of unsorted samples were inferred by mapping TRB sequences from sorted subsets of the recipient or donor onto unsorted samples of the same recipient. Imported from immuneACCESS, the table was reduced by TCRdb to in-frame sequences with V and J called. These copies leave out some clones; in studies compared against another copy, an unresolved V gene accounts for under half, and the cause of the remainder is not known. The DNA gave D and trimming, while V, J and clone size come from that table. For this sample the table gives some 61,000 clones, of which about 93% were detected only once. Jointly, the top ten make up about 3.2% of the sample.

Related bone marrow donors provided peripheral blood samples on the day of marrow donation. Peripheral blood and bone marrow mononuclear cells were isolated by Ficoll-Hypaque density centrifugation and cryopreserved. Worth noting for this clone: The antigen this receptor binds is unknown. Nothing much larger sits one base from this clone, and base qualities are not available.

The chain joins TRBV5-8 to TRBJ1-2, and TRBD1 may be the D gene, going by 6 matching bases. The sequence came from a woman in her thirties in good health and a related stem cell transplant donor. Sequencing input: PBMCs. For the CDR3, the sequence is CASSLMTGSYNYGYTF. The DNA is TGTGCCAGCAGCTTAATGACAGGAAGCTATAACTATGGCTACACCTTC.